This entry lists 12 T cell receptor beta chains sequenced from one sample in a study of blood T cells in healthy people across ages. PCR was performed a second time for roughly 7 to 11 cycles using a sample-barcoded 5' primer and a J-beta primer mix. Each CDR3 protein is one row after TCRdb ran MiXCR on the 5' RACE reads. The profile shows about 780,000 distinct CDR3 sequences, around 50% of them singletons. The sequencing input was blood. These receptors were obtained from an elderly man in good health.

With regard to this clonotype: A much larger clone sits a single nucleotide away, making a read error possible. The CDR3 bases are TGTGCCAGCAGCTCAGAAGTTTACAATGAGCAGTACTTC. It translates to CASSSEVYNEQYF. The chain joins TRBV11-2 to TRBJ2-7, with unresolved D. V was trimmed by 4 bases and J by 7 bases, leaving 14 bases between them. The germline gives CDR1 SGHAT, CDR2 FQNNGV. This CDR3 comprises 13 residues.

The chain couples TRBV12-3 or TRBV12-4 to TRBJ2-3; 14 nucleotides match TRBD2. V shed 7 bases and J 4 bases; nucleotides not matched to a gene: 1. This CDR3 has 14 amino acids. The CDR3 DNA reads TGTGCCAGCATGGGACTAGCGGGAGCAGATACGCAGTATTTT. It translates to CASMGLAGADTQYF.

This chain uses TRBV30 with TRBJ1-1; D might be TRBD1 (6 bases). This CDR3 spans 13 amino acids. V was shortened by 7 bases and J by 4 bases, with 16 bases between the two germline ends. Per germline, CDR1 GTSNPN and CDR2 SVGIG (reference sequence). The CDR3 DNA reads TGTGCCTTCAACGGACAGTCGGCCACTGAAGCTTTCTTT. Translation gives CAFNGQSATEAFF.

The sample holds one count of this clonotype. The rearrangement uses TRBV20-1 and TRBJ1-3; D call uncertain. Germline CDR1 is DFQATT and CDR2 is SNEGSKA (reference sequence). Trimming stripped 0 bases from V and 0 bases from J, with 3 bases between. The CDR3 length is 13 residues. The CDR3 DNA is TGCAGTGCTAGAGAGACCTCTGGAAACACCATATATTTT. Its translation: CSARETSGNTIYF.

This clonotype was recorded a few times. This CDR3 reads CASSKTQGILSADTQYF. The CDR3 DNA follows: TGTGCCAGCAGCAAAACTCAGGGGATTCTGTCGGCCGATACGCAGTATTTT. The chain employs TRBV12-3 or TRBV12-4 and TRBJ2-3, with a weak D call TRBD1 (6 bases). Trimming took off 6 bases at V and 6 bases at J, with 25 bases between the two ends. The CDR3 has 17 residues.

The V and J genes are TRBV5-1 and TRBJ2-5; 8 nucleotides align to TRBD1. The germline gives CDR1 SGHRS, CDR2 YFSETQ. Germline trimming cut 4 bases from V and 11 bases from J; bases unmatched to any gene: 13. The CDR3 contains 14 residues. For the CDR3, the DNA is TGCGCCAGCAGCCTCAGGGGGCCCGGGAATGAGCAGTACTTC. Translated: CASSLRGPGNEQYF.

The rearrangement uses TRBV7-8 and TRBJ2-2; 7 bases fit TRBD1. J gave up 2 bases and V 8 bases, and 8 bases lay outside the gene matches. The CDR3 consists of 15 residues. Germline CDR1 and CDR2: SGHVS and FQNEAQ. The CDR3 coding sequence is TGTGCCAGCCTTTCCGGGACAGTTAACACCGGGGAGCTGTTTTTT. Protein sequence: CASLSGTVNTGELFF. Complete variable domain (other parts from reference TRBV7-8 and TRBJ2-2): GAGVSQSPRYKVAKRGQDVALRCDPISGHVSLFWYQQALGQGPEFLTYFQNEAQLDKSGLPSDRFFAERPEGSVSTLKIQRTQQEDSAVYLCASLSGTVNTGELFFGEGSRLTVL.

This clonotype was counted a few times. The V gene is TRBV5-1, the J gene TRBJ2-1; TRBD1 matches 10 bases. With 2 bases clipped from V and 8 bases from J, the junction kept 7 bases outside the gene matches. This CDR3 is built from 15 residues. Germline loops: CDR1 SGHRS, CDR2 YFSETQ. The CDR3 DNA follows: TGCGCCAGCAGCTTAAGTCCGGGACAGGGGTATGAGCAGTTCTTC. Translating it yields CASSLSPGQGYEQFF.

V is TRBV12-3 or TRBV12-4 and J is TRBJ2-7, with 7 bases aligning to TRBD2. V lost 5 bases to trimming and J lost 0 bases; unmatched junction nucleotides: 10. CDR3 size: 16 residues. The CDR3 sequence is CASSHQLAQRSYEQYF. DNA of the CDR3: TGTGCCAGCAGTCATCAACTAGCGCAGCGCTCCTACGAGCAGTACTTC.

This clonotype was seen more than once but under ten times. The V call is TRBV5-1, the J call TRBJ2-3; D gene uncertain. From germline, CDR1 is SGHRS and CDR2 YFSETQ. The V end was cut by 2 bases, the J end by 2 bases, with 12 bases between. The CDR3 loop spans 15 amino acids. Here the CDR3 reads CASSFRRASTDTQYF. The DNA of the CDR3 is TGCGCCAGCAGCTTCCGAAGGGCGTCCACAGATACGCAGTATTTT.

This clonotype was observed a few times. This rearrangement joins TRBV12-3 or TRBV12-4 to TRBJ1-6; TRBD1 aligns across 7 bases. The CDR3 spans 13 residues. Trimming removed 6 bases from V and 8 bases from J; junction bases left unmatched: 4. In DNA, the CDR3 is TGTGCCAGCAGCTACACAGGGGATTCACCCCTCCACTTT. Protein: CASSYTGDSPLHF.

The chain carries TRBV14 and TRBJ2-3, with 8 bases aligning to TRBD1. The CDR3 has 17 amino acids. CDR1 is SGHDN and CDR2 is FVKESK in the germline V gene. J gave up 6 bases and V 1 base, and 12 bases lay outside the gene matches. This CDR3 reads CASSQGGWTGLRDTQYF. CDR3 in DNA: TGTGCCAGCAGCCAAGGTGGTTGGACAGGGCTGAGGGATACGCAGTATTTT.